What follows are 24 T cell receptor beta chains derived from one specimen sequenced in a study of cytomegalovirus exposure and HLA in healthy donors. 13 Jbeta primers and 60 Vbeta primers were used for the PCR. Assay: immunoSEQ multiplex PCR; the TCRdb copy retains only in-frame clones and omits some. The sample holds 100,000 to 120,000 clones, 79% seen once. Input material: PBMCs. All receptors come from a man under 40 in good health and CMV-seropositive.

The V gene is TRBV5-1, the J gene TRBJ2-2; TRBD2 matches 11 bases. This CDR3 comprises 16 residues. Trimming removed 2 bases from V and 2 bases from J; junction bases left unmatched: 2. CDR1 is SGHRS and CDR2 is YFSETQ in the germline V gene. CDR3 amino acids: CASSLLAGANTGELFF. The CDR3, as DNA: TGCGCCAGCAGCTTACTAGCGGGGGCAAACACCGGGGAGCTGTTTTTT.

The J gene is TRBJ2-1, the V gene TRBV5-3, with TRBD2 matching over 10 bases. TRBV5-3 is known as an ORF, though its function is uncertain. After removal of 5 bases from V and 6 bases from J, the junction contained 14 bases not matched to a gene. The CDR3 totals 17 residues. CDR3 residues: CARREPGLALPLNEQFF. CDR3 bases: TGTGCCAGAAGGGAACCGGGACTAGCGCTACCTCTCAATGAGCAGTTCTTC.

The J gene is TRBJ2-1, the V gene TRBV4-2; D gene ambiguous. The germline gives CDR1 LGHNA, CDR2 YNFKEQ. V lost 0 bases, J lost 6 bases, and 9 bases lay in between. The CDR3 loop spans 14 amino acids. The CDR3 sequence: CASSQDRSTNEQFF. CDR3 bases: TGTGCCAGCAGCCAAGATCGGTCTACCAATGAGCAGTTCTTC.

V and J are TRBV7-2 and TRBJ1-3, with D unresolved. Germline V gene sequence: CDR1 SGHTA, CDR2 FQGNSA. The V and J ends lost 1 base and 0 bases respectively, with 7 bases between them. The CDR3 spans 15 residues. CDR3 protein: CASSLDGSSGNTIYF. The CDR3 DNA is TGTGCCAGCAGCTTAGATGGCTCCTCTGGAAACACCATATATTTT.

The chain uses TRBV9 and TRBJ2-5; 7 nucleotides match TRBD1. CDR1 SGDLS and CDR2 YYNGEE come from the germline V gene. The CDR3 loop spans 15 amino acids. V dropped 4 bases and J dropped 1; count of bases not matched to a gene: 7. The CDR3 protein is CASSTEGQTQETQYF. The CDR3 DNA follows: TGTGCCAGCAGCACCGAGGGACAGACCCAAGAGACCCAGTACTTC.

J is TRBJ2-2 and V is TRBV6-1; a weak D match, TRBD2 (5 bases). The CDR3 consists of 16 residues. V lost 1 base to trimming and J lost 3 bases, with 12 bases between them. The V gene's germline CDR1 is MNHNS and CDR2 SASEGT. The CDR3 protein is CASSEETSGYTGELFF. CDR3 coding DNA: TGTGCCAGCAGTGAAGAAACAAGCGGATACACCGGGGAGCTGTTTTTT.

V is TRBV9 and J is TRBJ2-1; D is undetermined. Deletions cut 3 bases from V and 9 bases from J, with 10 bases between. Per germline, CDR1 SGDLS and CDR2 YYNGEE. CDR3 length: 12 amino acids. CDR3 sequence: CASSGTVPEQFF. CDR3 bases: TGTGCCAGCAGCGGAACAGTTCCTGAGCAGTTCTTC.

This chain connects TRBV23-1 to TRBJ2-7, with TRBD2 identical over 8 bases. TRBV23-1 is annotated as an ORF whose role is uncertain. J was trimmed by 0 bases and V by 2 bases; bases with no gene match: 9. This CDR3 spans 17 amino acids. The CDR3 loop is CASSQLSRGGLSYEQYF. The DNA of the CDR3 is TGCGCCAGCAGTCAACTCTCGCGCGGGGGGCTCTCCTACGAGCAGTACTTC.

V usage is TRBV4-1 and J usage is TRBJ1-4; TRBD1 matches 8 bases. Trimming at V came to 2 bases and at J to 7 bases, leaving 9 bases not matched to a gene. CDR3 length equals 16 residues. Germline CDR1 reads MGHRA; CDR2 reads YSYEKL. The CDR3 here is CASSQPRQGIGEKLFF. CDR3 DNA sequence: TGCGCCAGCAGCCAACCCAGACAGGGGATTGGTGAAAAACTGTTTTTT.

This clone appeared a few times. J is TRBJ2-7 and V is TRBV5-1, with TRBD1 matching 9 bases. The length of the CDR3 is 14 residues. J gave up 4 bases and V 4 bases, and 6 bases lay outside the gene matches. The V gene's germline CDR1 is SGHRS and CDR2 YFSETQ. CDR3 sequence reads: CASSPGTGIYEQYF. CDR3 coding DNA: TGCGCCAGCAGCCCCGGGACAGGGATATACGAGCAGTACTTC.

This clone was recorded only once. The rearrangement joins TRBV4-1 to TRBJ2-3; 10 bases map to TRBD2. CDR3 size: 16 residues. V was pared by 6 bases and J by 2 bases, with 8 bases of the junction left unmatched. Germline assignment: CDR1 MGHRA and CDR2 YSYEKL. The CDR3, as DNA: TGCGCCAGCAGTCCACCAGCGGGGGGGATCACAGATACGCAGTATTTT. Translating it yields CASSPPAGGITDTQYF.

The chain combines TRBV10-2 with TRBJ1-3; 8 nucleotides line up with TRBD1. Per the germline V gene, CDR1 is WSHSY and CDR2 is SAAADI. J was trimmed by 2 bases and V by 3 bases; bases with no gene match: 3. The CDR3 sequence is 15 residues long. For the CDR3, the DNA is TGCGCCAGCAGTGATCAGGGGGCAGCTGGAAACACCATATATTTT. Its protein product is CASSDQGAAGNTIYF.

This chain uses TRBV7-9 with TRBJ2-1, with D possibly matching TRBD1 (6 bases). The germline V and J ends were trimmed by 0 bases and 7 bases, with 10 bases remaining between them. Germline V gene lookup returns CDR1 SEHNR and CDR2 FQNEAQ (reference sequence). CDR3 length equals 14 residues. In DNA, the CDR3 is TGTGCCAGCAGCTTAGCGCCTCAGGGGAATGAGCAGTTCTTC. It yields the protein CASSLAPQGNEQFF.

J is TRBJ1-1 and V is TRBV25-1, with D tentatively TRBD1 (6 bases). Trimming took off 0 bases at V and 4 bases at J, with 15 bases between the two ends. The CDR3 contains 16 residues. CDR1 MGHDK and CDR2 SYGVNS come from the germline V gene. As DNA, the CDR3 is TGTGCCAGCAGTGAATATGAAGGCAGGGGCGTCACTGAAGCTTTCTTT. This translates into CASSEYEGRGVTEAFF. Looking up the rest from reference TRBV25-1 and TRBJ1-1 gives the full variable domain: EADIYQTPRYLVIGTGKKITLECSQTMGHDKMYWYQQDPGMELHLIHYSYGVNSTEKGDLSSESTVSRIRTEHFPLTLESARPSHTSQYLCASSEYEGRGVTEAFFGQGTRLTVV.

This clone has only a few counts. V usage is TRBV4-1 and J usage is TRBJ1-2; no firm D call. Germline lookup yields CDR1 MGHRA and CDR2 YSYEKL. This CDR3 contains 13 residues. V was pared by 0 bases and J by 4 bases, with 6 bases between. CDR3 in amino acids: CASSQDYSYGYTF. In DNA, the CDR3 is TGCGCCAGCAGCCAAGATTACAGCTATGGCTACACCTTC.

The gene calls are TRBV30 and TRBJ1-2; 7 positions agree with TRBD1. From germline, CDR1 is GTSNPN and CDR2 SVGIG (reference sequence). Unmatched junction bases numbered 5, after V lost 1 base and J lost 6 bases. This CDR3 has 13 residues. CDR3 DNA: TGTGCCTGGAGTGGACAGGGTTACGATGGCTACACCTTC. Translation: CAWSGQGYDGYTF.

The gene calls are TRBV7-9 and TRBJ1-1; the D gene is possibly TRBD1 (5 bases). CDR3 size: 15 residues. The V gene lost 10 bases and the J gene lost 1 base, with 19 bases spanning the gap. Germline assignment: CDR1 SEHNR and CDR2 FQNEAQ (reference sequence). The CDR3 region is CAKERWVGGNTEAFF. CDR3 bases: TGTGCCAAAGAAAGATGGGTGGGGGGGAACACTGAAGCTTTCTTT.

This clone was seen more than once but under ten times. The chain is built from TRBV7-9 and TRBJ1-1, with a possible D match to TRBD1 (6 bases). The CDR3 loop spans 11 amino acids. With 1 base removed from V and 12 bases from J, the gap between germline ends came to 9 bases. Germline V gives CDR1 SEHNR, CDR2 FQNEAQ (reference sequence). CDR3 protein: CASSLGQGTFF. In DNA form, the CDR3 reads TGTGCCAGCAGCTTAGGCCAGGGGACTTTCTTT.

The chain couples TRBV7-8 to TRBJ2-2, with 10 bases matching TRBD1. The V segment lost 1 base and the J segment 5 bases; nucleotides outside the gene matches: 10. CDR3 length: 18 amino acids. The V gene's germline CDR1 is SGHVS and CDR2 FQNEAQ. CDR3 bases: TGTGCCAGCAGCTTAGTTCGGACAGGGGGAAGAAGGACCGGGGAGCTGTTTTTT. It translates to CASSLVRTGGRRTGELFF.

The chain uses TRBV6-6 and TRBJ2-1; 7 nucleotides agree with TRBD1. Germline lookup yields CDR1 MNHNY and CDR2 SVGAGI (reference sequence). V was pared by 7 bases and J by 9 bases, with 15 bases of the junction left unmatched. CDR3 length equals 15 residues. The CDR3 bases are TGTGCCAGCATCCGAGGCCTCGAGGGGGCCGGTGAGCAGTTCTTC. This codes for CASIRGLEGAGEQFF.

The rearrangement joins TRBV2 to TRBJ2-5; 9 nucleotides line up with TRBD2. CDR3 length equals 14 residues. In germline, CDR1 is SNHLY, CDR2 FYNNEI. V was clipped by 6 bases and J by 4 bases; unmatched bases: 6. In nucleotides, the CDR3 is TGTGCCAGCAGCGCTCAGACTAGCGGAGAGACCCAGTACTTC. Its protein is CASSAQTSGETQYF.

V gene TRBV7-8 combines with J gene TRBJ2-7, with 9 bases identical to TRBD2. This CDR3 is built from 16 residues. V was clipped by 5 bases and J by 4 bases; unmatched bases: 12. Germline-derived CDR1 and CDR2 are SGHVS and FQNEAQ. DNA of the CDR3: TGTGCCAGCAGCCCGCGTTCACGCGGGGGGGCTTACGAGCAGTACTTC. As protein: CASSPRSRGGAYEQYF.

The chain uses TRBV19 and TRBJ1-1; 7 positions match TRBD1. Germline V CDR1 and CDR2: LNHDA, SQIVND (reference sequence). This CDR3 has 15 amino acids. The V segment lost 3 bases and the J segment 3 bases; nucleotides outside the gene matches: 7. The DNA of the CDR3 is TGTGCCAGTAGTATCCGAATCGACAGGGACACTGAAGCTTTCTTT. This gives the protein CASSIRIDRDTEAFF. The variable domain in full, with the rest retrieved from reference TRBV19 and TRBJ1-1, is DGGITQSPKYLFRKEGQNVTLSCEQNLNHDAMYWYRQDPGQGLRLIYYSQIVNDFQKGDIAEGYSVSREKKESFPLTVTSAQKNPTAFYLCASSIRIDRDTEAFFGQGTRLTVV.

This clone was seen many times. Other DNA sequences in this specimen translate into the identical CDR3. The V and J genes are TRBV30 and TRBJ1-2; D not resolved. Trimming shortened V by 1 base and J by 8 bases, and 11 bases separated the two germline ends. In germline, CDR1 is GTSNPN, CDR2 SVGIG (reference sequence). There are 12 residues in the CDR3. CDR3 amino acids: CAWSDSTLGYTF. CDR3 sequence (DNA): TGTGCCTGGAGTGACTCTACTTTGGGCTACACCTTC.